The rows below give T cell receptor beta chains drawn from one sample of a study of T cell responses to AZD1222 COVID-19 vaccine. Repertoires were generated with immunoSEQ multiplex PCR, while TCRdb's copy carries only in-frame clones and drops some. Here the sample spans some 150,000 clones, around 84% being singletons. The source material was peripheral blood, sampled 28 days after the second AZD1222 dose. The receptors here all came from an adult who received the AZD1222 COVID-19 vaccine. CDR3s include the opening cysteine and the closing phenylalanine or tryptophan. A D gene is named only where the DNA matches it firmly. Clone size, where shown, is once, few, many, or a class for clones that have expanded.

CASERVDRNTEAFF TGTGCCAGCGAACGGGTGGACAGGAACACTGAAGCTTTCTTT TRBJ1-1 TRBV5-4 . .
CASSAGTGGNTIYF TGCGCCAGCAGCGCGGGGACAGGTGGAAACACCATATATTTT TRBJ1-3 TRBV5-1 TRBD1 once
CASSPTTGLAEETQYF TGTGCCAGCAGCCCAACGACGGGACTAGCGGAAGAGACCCAGTACTTC TRBJ2-5 TRBV7-2 TRBD2 .
CASSLEKGSYNSPLHF TGTGCCAGCAGCCTGGAAAAGGGTTCGTATAATTCACCCCTCCACTTT TRBJ1-6 TRBV3-1/TRBV3-2 . .
CASSVGVDSYQPQHF TGTGCCAGCAGCGTGGGCGTTGACAGTTATCAGCCCCAGCATTTT TRBJ1-5 TRBV9 . .
CATSGANSYNSPLHF TGTGCCACCTCGGGGGCCAACTCCTATAATTCACCCCTCCACTTT TRBJ1-6 TRBV27 . .
CAWWEGSREKLFF TGTGCCTGGTGGGAAGGGAGTCGTGAAAAACTGTTTTTT TRBJ1-4 TRBV30 . .
CAISESGGNNEKLFF TGTGCCATCAGTGAGTCCGGGGGAAATAATGAAAAACTGTTTTTT TRBJ1-4 TRBV10-3 . .
CASSSPGGQGSPQHF TGTGCCAGCAGCTCCCCAGGGGGGCAGGGATCGCCCCAGCATTTT TRBJ1-5 TRBV28 TRBD1 .
CASKIAGAGTDTQYF TGTGCCAGCAAGATAGCGGGAGCCGGCACAGATACGCAGTATTTT TRBJ2-3 TRBV14 TRBD2 .
CASSPGATHNEQFF TGTGCCAGCAGCCCGGGGGCTACTCACAATGAGCAGTTCTTC TRBJ2-1 TRBV13 . .
CAIGWGTEAFF TGTGCCATCGGGTGGGGCACTGAAGCTTTCTTT TRBJ1-1 TRBV10-3 . .
CASSQAGHPYEQYF TGTGCCAGCAGCCAGGCAGGACATCCTTACGAGCAGTACTTC TRBJ2-7 TRBV3-1/TRBV3-2 . .
CASSDDGGYTF TGTGCCAGCAGCGACGATGGGGGCTACACCTTC TRBJ1-2 TRBV2 . .
CASSFGQGGYGYTF TGTGCCAGCAGCTTTGGGCAGGGTGGCTATGGCTACACCTTC TRBJ1-2 TRBV7-6 . .
CASSSQTWYRSNQPQHF TGTGCCAGCAGTTCACAGACCTGGTATAGGAGCAATCAGCCCCAGCATTTT TRBJ1-5 TRBV27 . .
CASSLALNQPQHF TGCGCCAGCAGCTTAGCCCTGAATCAGCCCCAGCATTTT TRBJ1-5 TRBV5-1 . .
CSVEAGVNQPQHF TGCAGCGTTGAAGCAGGGGTCAATCAGCCCCAGCATTTT TRBJ1-5 TRBV29-1 . .
CASSQDRTEAFF TGTGCCAGCAGCCAAGACCGCACTGAAGCTTTCTTT TRBJ1-1 TRBV3-1/TRBV3-2 . few
CASTGRSTEAFF TGTGCCAGCACCGGTAGGAGTACTGAAGCTTTCTTT TRBJ1-1 TRBV28 . once
CSVGADTQYF TGCAGCGTTGGGGCAGATACGCAGTATTTT TRBJ2-3 TRBV29-1 . .
CASSWGDSPLHF TGTGCCAGCAGCTGGGGAGATTCACCCCTCCACTTT TRBJ1-6 TRBV5-6 . .
CASSLGISGNTIYF TGCGCCAGCAGCTTGGGGATTTCTGGAAACACCATATATTTT TRBJ1-3 TRBV5-1 . .
CASSIEGGSEQYF TGTGCCAGTAGTATAGAGGGCGGGAGTGAGCAGTACTTC TRBJ2-7 TRBV19 TRBD2 .
CASSYLAGPPGGYTF TGTGCCAGCAGTTACTTAGCCGGGCCCCCAGGAGGCTACACCTTC TRBJ1-2 TRBV6-5 . once
CASRRGGYGDQPQHF TGTGCCAGCAGGCGAGGGGGGTATGGGGATCAGCCCCAGCATTTT TRBJ1-5 TRBV2 . .
CASSPDSVYEQYF TGTGCCAGCTCCCCTGACTCGGTTTACGAGCAGTACTTC TRBJ2-7 TRBV7-9 . .
CASSWAAGTLYNEQFF TGTGCCAGCAGCTGGGCTGCAGGGACCCTATACAATGAGCAGTTCTTC TRBJ2-1 TRBV5-6 . .
CATSGTGGYGYTF TGTGCCACCTCCGGGACAGGGGGCTATGGCTACACCTTC TRBJ1-2 TRBV30 TRBD1 .
CASSEIGGTEAFF TGTGCCAGCAGTGAAATTGGGGGGACTGAAGCTTTCTTT TRBJ1-1 TRBV6-1 . .
CASSQGVGGVIDTQYF TGTGCCAGCAGCCAAGGGGTCGGGGGTGTTATAGATACGCAGTATTTT TRBJ2-3 TRBV3-1/TRBV3-2 . .
CASSSRDRYNEQFF TGTGCCAGCAGTTCCCGGGACCGATACAATGAGCAGTTCTTC TRBJ2-1 TRBV6-5 . .
CASGLVLEAPLHF TGTGCTAGTGGTTTAGTCTTGGAGGCACCCCTCCACTTT TRBJ1-6 TRBV12-5 . .
CASSPRGNAEAFF TGTGCCAGCTCCCCACGGGGGAACGCTGAAGCTTTCTTT TRBJ1-1 TRBV18 . .
CSAPLGYEQYF TGCAGTGCCCCTTTAGGGTACGAGCAGTACTTC TRBJ2-7 TRBV20-1 . .
CATSRSINTEAFF TGTGCCACCAGCAGGTCTATAAACACTGAAGCTTTCTTT TRBJ1-1 TRBV15 . .
CASSFTLESEAFF TGTGCCAGCAGTTTCACTTTGGAGAGTGAAGCTTTCTTT TRBJ1-1 TRBV28 . .
CASPYGEAKNIQYF TGTGCCAGCCCCTACGGGGAAGCCAAAAACATTCAGTACTTC TRBJ2-4 TRBV5-8 . .
CSAWQADTIYF TGCAGTGCCTGGCAGGCGGACACCATATATTTT TRBJ1-3 TRBV20-1 . .
CASSLDRASTYEQYF TGTGCCAGCAGTTTGGACAGGGCCTCCACCTACGAGCAGTACTTC TRBJ2-7 TRBV7-2 TRBD1 .
CSASPVKGEELAKNIQYF TGCAGTGCTAGTCCGGTTAAGGGAGAGGAGCTAGCCAAAAACATTCAGTACTTC TRBJ2-4 TRBV20-1 . .
CASSYWTANNSPLHF TGTGCCAGCAGTTATTGGACGGCCAATAATTCACCCCTCCACTTT TRBJ1-6 TRBV6-5 . .
CASNHNKNEQFF TGCGCCAGCAACCACAACAAGAATGAGCAGTTCTTC TRBJ2-1 TRBV4-1 . .
CASRVGGPNTGELFF TGTGCCAGCAGGGTAGGGGGCCCGAACACCGGGGAGCTGTTTTTT TRBJ2-2 TRBV19 TRBD1 .
CASSLFGTSTDTQYF TGTGCCAGCAGTTTATTCGGGACTAGCACAGATACGCAGTATTTT TRBJ2-3 TRBV28 . .
CASSGTSGGGQNEQFF TGTGCCAGCAGTGGGACTAGCGGGGGGGGTCAAAATGAGCAGTTCTTC TRBJ2-1 TRBV6-1 TRBD2 .
CASSGLGGAGRETQYF TGTGCCAGCAGCGGCCTCGGGGGGGCCGGGAGAGAGACCCAGTACTTC TRBJ2-5 TRBV7-7 TRBD2 .
CASSLTGVNTEAFF TGTGCCAGCAGCCTGACAGGGGTGAACACTGAAGCTTTCTTT TRBJ1-1 TRBV11-2 TRBD1 few
CASSSHGGTNSPLHF TGTGCCAGTAGTTCCCACGGGGGGACCAATTCACCCCTCCACTTT TRBJ1-6 TRBV19 . .
CASRLTRSGRAIEQFF TGTGCAAGTCGCCTCACGAGGAGCGGGAGGGCGATTGAGCAGTTCTTC TRBJ2-1 TRBV12-2 . .
CASSLAGAVETQYF TGTGCCAGCAGCTTAGCAGGGGCGGTAGAGACCCAGTACTTC TRBJ2-5 TRBV7-7 . once
CASSTAGYGSYEQYF TGCGCCAGCAGCACGGCAGGGTACGGATCCTACGAGCAGTACTTC TRBJ2-7 TRBV5-1 . few
CASSYRQGKDSPLHF TGTGCCAGCAGTTACAGGCAGGGAAAGGATTCACCCCTCCACTTT TRBJ1-6 TRBV6-5 . .
CASRIVDTGELFF TGTGCCAGCAGAATAGTGGACACCGGGGAGCTGTTTTTT TRBJ2-2 TRBV3-1/TRBV3-2 . .
CASSPPPSGTLSPTTEQFF TGTGCCAGCAGCCCCCCCCCTAGCGGGACATTAAGCCCTACTACGGAGCAGTTCTTC TRBJ2-1 TRBV3-1/TRBV3-2 TRBD2 .
CASNDRFDGNTIYF TGTGCCAGCAACGACCGTTTCGATGGAAACACCATATATTTT TRBJ1-3 TRBV28 . .